Shown below are 31 T cell receptor beta chains from a single sample sequenced in a study of T cell changes during pregnancy in multiple sclerosis. TCRdb's copy holds only in-frame clones and misses some; the assay was immunoSEQ multiplex PCR. Found here are 55,000 to 75,000 clones, roughly 91% of them singletons; the top ten hold 1% to 1.5%. The material was peripheral blood, obtained after pregnancy. The receptors here all came from a female donor in good health, enrolled as a control in a pregnancy study.

The chain couples TRBV6-5 to TRBJ2-7; the D gene is possibly TRBD2 (7 bases). CDR3 size: 14 residues. CDR1 and CDR2 (germline): MNHEY, SVGAGI. V lost 6 bases and J lost 6, with 18 bases in between. The CDR3 region has the DNA TGTGCCAGCAGCGAGCCCGGGGGGCCCCTCGAGCAGTACTTC. Translating it yields CASSEPGGPLEQYF.

The V call is TRBV6-5, the J call TRBJ1-1, with TRBD1 identical over 11 bases. The junction had 6 bases not matched to a gene; V was cut back by 4 bases and J by 2 bases. The germline V gene has CDR1 MNHEY and CDR2 SVGAGI. The CDR3 contains 16 residues. CDR3 amino acids: CASSSRDRGFNTEAFF. The DNA of the CDR3 is TGTGCCAGCAGTTCCCGGGACAGGGGGTTTAACACTGAAGCTTTCTTT.

The V and J genes are TRBV29-1 and TRBJ2-3; TRBD1 agrees at 7 bases. Germline CDR1 and CDR2: SQVTM and ANQGSEA. With V trimmed by 3 bases and J by 5 bases, 8 bases remained unmatched. The CDR3 is 14 amino acids. The CDR3 is CSVEGTAAGDTQYF. The CDR3 DNA is TGCAGCGTTGAGGGGACAGCCGCGGGAGATACGCAGTATTTT.

The CDR3 DNA reads TGTGCCAGCAGCGTAGAAGAGGGAAGAGGCACTGAAGCTTTCTTT. It translates to CASSVEEGRGTEAFF. This chain uses TRBV9 with TRBJ1-1; D remains ambiguous. The germline V and J ends were trimmed by 0 bases and 4 bases, with 13 bases remaining between them. The V gene's germline CDR1 is SGDLS and CDR2 YYNGEE. This CDR3 is 15 amino acids long.

The CDR3: CASSLDRGTNEKLFF. The CDR3 DNA follows: TGTGCCAGCAGCCTGGACAGGGGGACTAATGAAAAACTGTTTTTT. The chain carries TRBV7-9 and TRBJ1-4; 10 nucleotides line up with TRBD1. This CDR3 comprises 15 residues. V gave up 5 bases and J gave up 2 bases; unmatched junction bases: 2. Germline CDR1 reads SEHNR; CDR2 reads FQNEAQ (reference sequence).

The V and J genes are TRBV15 and TRBJ1-1, with TRBD1 as a possible D gene (5 bases). Trimming took off 1 base at V and 2 bases at J, with 8 bases between the two ends. Germline V lookup: CDR1 LNHNV, CDR2 YYDKDF (reference sequence). The CDR3 is made up of 14 amino acids. CDR3 sequence (DNA): TGTGCCACCAGCAGAGCAGGGACTAACACTGAAGCTTTCTTT. Translation gives CATSRAGTNTEAFF.

The rearrangement links TRBV5-1 to TRBJ2-5; the D gene is possibly TRBD1 (5 bases). Germline CDR1 reads SGHRS; CDR2 reads YFSETQ. Trimming took off 0 bases at V and 1 base at J, with 19 bases between the two ends. The CDR3 totals 18 residues. The CDR3 sequence: CASSLEAKDIWIQETQYF. The DNA for the CDR3 is TGCGCCAGCAGCTTGGAGGCAAAGGACATCTGGATCCAAGAGACCCAGTACTTC. Full variable domain (outside the CDR3, taken from reference TRBV5-1 and TRBJ2-5): KAGVTQTPRYLIKTRGQQVTLSCSPISGHRSVSWYQQTPGQGLQFLFEYFSETQRNKGNFPGRFSGRQFSNSRSEMNVSTLELGDSALYLCASSLEAKDIWIQETQYFGPGTRLLVL.

The genes are TRBV5-1 and TRBJ2-1; 9 nucleotides match TRBD1. Germline lookup yields CDR1 SGHRS and CDR2 YFSETQ. The CDR3 is 18 residues long. V shed 4 bases and J 8 bases; nucleotides not matched to a gene: 19. The CDR3 sequence: CASSPEPMDRGVYDEQFF. The CDR3 coding sequence is TGCGCCAGCAGCCCGGAGCCAATGGACAGGGGAGTTTACGATGAGCAGTTCTTC.

The rearrangement joins TRBV7-9 to TRBJ2-3, with 7 bases fitting TRBD1. Germline lookup yields CDR1 SEHNR and CDR2 FQNEAQ (reference sequence). With V trimmed by 5 bases and J by 2 bases, 7 bases remained unmatched. CDR3 size: 15 residues. The CDR3 reads CASSPGQTFTDTQYF. Here the CDR3 DNA reads TGTGCCAGCAGCCCGGGACAGACCTTCACAGATACGCAGTATTTT.

V and J are TRBV11-2 and TRBJ1-2; D is possibly TRBD1 (5 bases). The CDR3 consists of 14 residues. CDR1 and CDR2 from the germline V gene are SGHAT and FQNNGV. Trimming removed 0 bases at V and 4 bases at J, with 9 bases between. The DNA of the CDR3 is TGTGCCAGCAGCTTAGACCCAGGGCCCTATGGCTACACCTTC. Its translation: CASSLDPGPYGYTF.

This rearrangement joins TRBV5-4 to TRBJ2-7; D unclear. V was trimmed by 2 bases and J by 1 base, leaving 10 bases between them. CDR3 size: 14 residues. The germline V gene encodes CDR1 SGHNT and CDR2 YYREEE (reference sequence). The CDR3 region has the DNA TGTGCCAGCAGCTTAGAACAGAGTTCCTACGAGCAGTACTTC. Translating gives CASSLEQSSYEQYF.

The rearrangement links TRBV27 to TRBJ2-7; TRBD2 agrees at 8 bases. After removal of 5 bases from V and 2 bases from J, the junction contained 8 bases not matched to a gene. The CDR3 runs 15 residues. The germline V gene encodes CDR1 MNHEY and CDR2 SMNVEV (reference sequence). CDR3 bases: TGTGCCAGCAGTACACGGGGGGGAACGACCTACGAGCAGTACTTC. It is translated as CASSTRGGTTYEQYF.

V and J are TRBV19 and TRBJ2-7, with a weak D call TRBD2 (6 bases). The germline CDR1 and CDR2 sequences are LNHDA and SQIVND (reference sequence). Between the trimmed V and J ends, which lost 5 bases and 5 bases, there was a span of 13 bases. The CDR3 contains 13 residues. The CDR3 reads CASSPTGDDEQYF. In DNA, the CDR3 is TGTGCCAGTAGTCCGACGGGGGATGACGAGCAGTACTTC.

The chain carries TRBV9 and TRBJ2-1, with 8 positions matching TRBD2. The V segment lost 0 bases and the J segment 0 bases; nucleotides outside the gene matches: 2. Germline loops: CDR1 SGDLS, CDR2 YYNGEE. This CDR3 has 16 residues. The CDR3 DNA reads TGTGCCAGCAGCGTAGACGGGGGGGACTCCTACAATGAGCAGTTCTTC. As protein: CASSVDGGDSYNEQFF.

For this clone: At one end the junction does not follow the germline gene, possibly because of a read error. The rearrangement uses TRBV7-8 and TRBJ1-2, with 7 bases matching TRBD1. CDR1 and CDR2 from the germline V gene are SGHVS and FQNEAQ. The CDR3 covers 13 residues. The CDR3 loop is CASSSDLDRPVIF. The CDR3 DNA reads as TGTGCCAGCAGCTCCGACCTGGACAGGCCCGTAATCTTC.

V is TRBV5-1 and J is TRBJ2-7, with D tentatively TRBD2 (6 bases). This CDR3 is 19 amino acids long. Germline V gene lookup returns CDR1 SGHRS and CDR2 YFSETQ. Trimming left V 4 bases short and J 5 bases short, with 31 bases between. The CDR3 protein is CASSRSGVRGNSRSHEQYF. The CDR3 DNA reads as TGCGCCAGCAGCCGGTCGGGAGTTCGGGGGAACTCCAGGTCCCACGAGCAGTACTTC.

The chain carries TRBV30 and TRBJ1-2; the D gene is possibly TRBD1 (6 bases). With 0 bases removed from V and 4 bases from J, the gap between germline ends came to 18 bases. CDR1 is GTSNPN, CDR2 SVGIG, per germline (reference sequence). The CDR3 has 16 residues. The chain's CDR3 is CAWSVISGGDVYGYTF. In DNA form, the CDR3 reads TGTGCCTGGAGTGTCATTTCGGGGGGCGATGTCTATGGCTACACCTTC. Variable domain in full (rest from reference TRBV30 and TRBJ1-2): SQTIHQWPATLVQPVGSPLSLECTVEGTSNPNLYWYRQAAGRGLQLLFYSVGIGQISSEVPQNLSASRPQDRQFILSSKKLLLSDSGFYLCAWSVISGGDVYGYTFGSGTRLTVV.

V and J are TRBV4-3 and TRBJ1-2; D not resolved. The CDR3 totals 15 residues. The germline V and J ends were trimmed by 0 bases and 4 bases, with 12 bases remaining between them. Germline V gene sequence: CDR1 LGHNA, CDR2 YSLEER. Here the CDR3 DNA reads TGCGCCAGCAGCCAAGACCAGATGCGACTCTATGGCTACACCTTC. This codes for CASSQDQMRLYGYTF.

V and J are TRBV5-4 and TRBJ1-5, with 7 bases matching TRBD1. With V trimmed by 4 bases and J by 5 bases, 3 bases remained unmatched. The CDR3 has 13 residues. Germline V lookup: CDR1 SGHNT, CDR2 YYREEE (reference sequence). CDR3 in DNA: TGTGCCAGCAGCCGGGACAGCGATCAGCCCCAGCATTTT. Protein sequence: CASSRDSDQPQHF.

This chain links TRBV5-6 with TRBJ1-2; possible D gene TRBD1, 5 bases. CDR3 length: 18 residues. Germline loops: CDR1 SGHDT, CDR2 YYEEEE. Trimming removed 3 bases at V and 1 base at J, with 22 bases between. The CDR3 DNA reads as TGTGCCAGCAGCTCCCACCGATCCGGGGGGATCCTTAACTATGGCTACACCTTC. Its translation: CASSSHRSGGILNYGYTF.

The gene calls are TRBV6-4 and TRBJ2-2; no clear D gene. Germline lookup yields CDR1 MRHNA and CDR2 SNTAGT. Trimming removed 4 bases at V and 1 base at J, with 13 bases between. The CDR3 runs to 16 residues. The CDR3 region is CASSVFAVMNTGELFF. The DNA for the CDR3 is TGTGCCAGCAGTGTTTTTGCAGTGATGAACACCGGGGAGCTGTTTTTT.

The V and J genes are TRBV6-1 and TRBJ2-2; a weak D match, TRBD1 (6 bases). CDR3 length: 13 amino acids. Germline loops: CDR1 MNHNS, CDR2 SASEGT. V was cut by 7 bases and J by 3 bases, with 9 bases left in between. The CDR3 is CASTQGYTGELFF. Here the CDR3 DNA reads TGTGCCAGCACACAGGGTTACACCGGGGAGCTGTTTTTT.

This clone showed up just a few times. The gene calls are TRBV5-1 and TRBJ1-1, with D uncertain. Trimming stripped 5 bases from V and 0 bases from J, with 11 bases between. Looked up from germline, CDR1 is SGHRS and CDR2 is YFSETQ. The CDR3 is 14 amino acids. Written as DNA, the CDR3 is TGCGCCAGCAGTCGGGGAAGGGTGAACACTGAAGCTTTCTTT. It is translated as CASSRGRVNTEAFF.

The chain carries TRBV5-6 and TRBJ2-1, with TRBD2 matching 12 bases. CDR1 SGHDT and CDR2 YYEEEE come from the germline V gene. V dropped 0 bases and J dropped 7; count of bases not matched to a gene: 2. This CDR3 has 15 amino acids. CDR3 coding DNA: TGTGCCAGCAGCTTGGGGCTAGCGGGGGGGAATGAGCAGTTCTTC. Its translation is CASSLGLAGGNEQFF.

This chain joins TRBV5-1 and TRBJ2-2, with 8 bases that match TRBD1. The CDR3 length is 15 residues. With V trimmed by 1 base and J by 9 bases, 8 bases remained unmatched. Germline CDR1 reads SGHRS; CDR2 reads YFSETQ. This CDR3 reads CASSLTGTGVWELFF. The CDR3 nucleotides are TGCGCCAGCAGCTTGACAGGGACAGGCGTCTGGGAGCTGTTTTTT.

This chain connects TRBV7-2 to TRBJ2-5; 7 nucleotides line up with TRBD1. The V gene's germline CDR1 is SGHTA and CDR2 FQGNSA. The CDR3 is 15 amino acids. V lost 5 bases to trimming and J lost 0 bases; unmatched junction nucleotides: 6. The CDR3 reads CASSPGQSYQETQYF. As DNA, the CDR3 is TGTGCCAGCAGCCCGGGACAGTCGTACCAAGAGACCCAGTACTTC.

The chain joins TRBV19 to TRBJ1-1, with TRBD1 as a possible D gene (5 bases). The germline V gene has CDR1 LNHDA and CDR2 SQIVND (reference sequence). The germline V and J ends were trimmed by 4 bases and 3 bases, with 9 bases remaining between them. This CDR3 is 13 amino acids long. The CDR3 nucleotides are TGTGCCAGTAGTACCCGGGGGGACACTGAAGCTTTCTTT. Amino acid sequence: CASSTRGDTEAFF.

The chain links TRBV5-1 to TRBJ1-2; no clear D. CDR3 length equals 14 residues. Between the trimmed V and J ends, which lost 0 bases and 0 bases, there was a span of 6 bases. The germline V gene encodes CDR1 SGHRS and CDR2 YFSETQ. This CDR3 is CASSLGGANYGYTF. CDR3 DNA: TGCGCCAGCAGCTTGGGGGGAGCTAACTATGGCTACACCTTC.

CDR3 amino acids: CASSATGGDTGELFF. Here the CDR3 DNA reads TGTGCCAGCAGCGCGACAGGGGGGGACACCGGGGAGCTGTTTTTT. The chain is built from TRBV6-5 and TRBJ2-2; 9 bases align to TRBD1. The CDR3 has 15 amino acids. Per the germline V gene, CDR1 is MNHEY and CDR2 is SVGAGI. V lost 6 bases to trimming and J lost 3 bases; unmatched junction nucleotides: 5.

The sample holds a few counts of this clone. The V call is TRBV6-1, the J call TRBJ1-5; 9 nucleotides agree with TRBD1. Losses at the gene ends were 6 bases for V and 2 bases for J; bases not matched to a gene: 2. The CDR3 has 14 amino acids. Germline CDR1 reads MNHNS; CDR2 reads SASEGT. The DNA of the CDR3 is TGTGCCAGCAGGGGGGACAGGGGCAATCAGCCCCAGCATTTT. This codes for CASRGDRGNQPQHF.

The chain carries TRBV4-3 and TRBJ2-6; 8 nucleotides agree with TRBD1. This CDR3 is built from 21 residues. CDR1 and CDR2 from the germline V gene are LGHNA and YSLEER. V trimming: 3 bases; J trimming: 3 bases; junction bases outside the gene matches: 19. CDR3 sequence (DNA): TGCGCCAGCAGCCAGTCACTTTCGGGACAGGACTATTTTAATGGGGCCAACGTCCTGACTTTC. This codes for CASSQSLSGQDYFNGANVLTF.